The present entry profiles one T cell receptor (beta chain) with its context. This CDR3 contains 13 residues. Trimming cost V 7 bases and J 6 bases, with 12 bases left between them. Germline V lookup: CDR1 SGHTA, CDR2 FQGNSA. The sample originates from a study of blood T cell repertoires in COVID-19. The repertoire was sequenced with immunoSEQ multiplex PCR; TCRdb's copy has only in-frame clones and lacks some. Of 280,000 or so clones in the sample, about 80% were seen once. This clonotype was obtained from a woman aged 50 to 60 who had recovered from COVID-19. The chain is built from TRBV7-2 and TRBJ2-2, with D tentatively TRBD1 (5 bases). Sequenced input: peripheral blood. The CDR3 bases are TGTGCCAGCACCCAGGGTTTTGCCGGGGAGCTGTTTTTT. Translation: CASTQGFAGELFF.